These T cell receptor beta chains were read from a single sample in a study of control samples from healthy donors and cancer patients. TCRdb keeps only in-frame clones here, not all; method: immunoSEQ multiplex PCR. Of 100,000 to 150,000 clones listed, more than 80% are singletons. The sample consisted of blood. Every receptor here comes from a man over 45 in good health. Each CDR3 is given with its conserved first and last residue. The D gene is left open where the match is weak. Only part of the rows carry a size: once, few, many, or a class if the clone is expanded.

TRBV11-2,NA,NA,TRBJ2-3,CASSPLTSTDTQYF,TGTGCCAGCAGCCCCCTCACTAGCACAGATACGCAGTATTTT
TRBV10-3,NA,TRBD1,TRBJ1-2,CAIRGQGDGYTF,TGTGCCATCAGGGGACAGGGGGATGGCTACACCTTC
TRBV7-2,once,NA,TRBJ2-3,CASSLGGGAGTDTQYF,TGTGCCAGCAGCTTAGGTGGGGGGGCGGGCACAGATACGCAGTATTTT
TRBV5-6,once,TRBD1,TRBJ1-4,CASSLNRGPGEKLFF,TGTGCCAGCAGCTTAAACAGGGGGCCCGGAGAAAAACTGTTTTTT
TRBV6-5,NA,TRBD1,TRBJ1-5,CASRGQTHSNQPQHF,TGTGCCAGCAGGGGACAGACCCATAGCAATCAGCCCCAGCATTTT
TRBV3-1/TRBV3-2,NA,TRBD1,TRBJ1-1,CASSPQGARRNTEAFF,TGTGCCAGCAGCCCACAGGGGGCGCGGAGGAACACTGAAGCTTTCTTT
TRBV24-1,NA,NA,TRBJ2-1,CATSDFVPTEGSYNEQFF,TGTGCCACCAGTGATTTCGTTCCCACAGAGGGCTCCTACAATGAGCAGTTCTTC
TRBV5-1,few,TRBD2,TRBJ2-1,CASSSFLLAGGRNEQFF,TGCGCCAGCAGCTCGTTTCTACTAGCGGGGGGAAGGAATGAGCAGTTCTTC
TRBV7-9,NA,TRBD1,TRBJ1-4,CASSQTKPGTGYEKLFF,TGTGCCAGCAGCCAGACTAAACCCGGGACAGGGTACGAAAAACTGTTTTTT
TRBV7-8,NA,NA,TRBJ1-2,CASSFQGGSNYGYTF,TGTGCCAGCAGCTTCCAGGGTGGAAGCAACTATGGCTACACCTTC
TRBV24-1,NA,TRBD1,TRBJ2-2,CATSRQGGTGELFF,TGTGCCACCAGTCGACAGGGGGGCACCGGGGAGCTGTTTTTT
TRBV5-6,NA,NA,TRBJ2-7,CASTSPGTSPSYEQYF,TGTGCCAGCACCAGCCCCGGGACATCGCCCTCCTACGAGCAGTACTTC
TRBV7-2,NA,NA,TRBJ2-6,CASSLRDSGANVLTF,TGTGCCAGCAGCTTAAGGGACTCTGGGGCCAACGTCCTGACTTTC
TRBV29-1,once,TRBD1,TRBJ1-4,CSVTGWDEKLFF,TGCAGCGTGACAGGGTGGGATGAAAAACTGTTTTTT
TRBV14,NA,TRBD2,TRBJ2-3,CASSHPGPGLRGTQYF,TGTGCCAGCAGCCACCCCGGACCGGGACTACGTGGTACGCAGTATTTT
TRBV9,NA,TRBD1,TRBJ2-7,CASSVGGTGGTYEQYF,TGTGCCAGCAGCGTAGGAGGGACAGGGGGCACCTACGAGCAGTACTTC
TRBV19,once,NA,TRBJ2-1,CASSTQLAPYNEQFF,TGTGCCAGTAGTACTCAACTAGCCCCTTACAATGAGCAGTTCTTC
TRBV6-6,NA,NA,TRBJ1-2,CASIRQEAAANYGYTF,TGTGCCAGCATCCGACAGGAAGCGGCGGCTAACTATGGCTACACCTTC
TRBV9,few,NA,TRBJ2-3,CASNNPGDTQYF,TGTGCCAGCAACAACCCGGGGGATACGCAGTATTTT
TRBV18,NA,TRBD2,TRBJ2-2,CASSKTSGDTGELFF,TGTGCCAGCTCAAAGACTAGCGGGGACACCGGGGAGCTGTTTTTT
TRBV6-5,NA,NA,TRBJ1-1,CASMPTLNTEAFF,TGTGCCAGCATGCCCACTCTGAACACTGAAGCTTTCTTT
TRBV7-2,NA,TRBD1,TRBJ2-7,CASSRDRVYEQYF,TGTGCCAGCAGCCGGGACAGGGTCTACGAGCAGTACTTC
TRBV4-1,NA,TRBD2,TRBJ2-1,CASLPEETSGGLSSYNEQFF,TGCGCCAGCCTCCCAGAAGAAACTAGCGGGGGCCTTAGCTCCTACAATGAGCAGTTCTTC
TRBV19,NA,NA,TRBJ2-5,CASSGRVSGETQYF,TGTGCCAGTAGTGGCAGGGTGAGCGGAGAGACCCAGTACTTC
TRBV11-2,NA,TRBD1,TRBJ2-2,CASSLDPGTGNTGELFF,TGTGCCAGCAGCTTAGATCCGGGGACAGGGAACACCGGGGAGCTGTTTTTT
TRBV19,once,NA,TRBJ2-3,CASSAQNTDTQYF,TGTGCCAGTAGTGCTCAGAATACAGATACGCAGTATTTT
TRBV5-1,NA,NA,TRBJ2-5,CASSLGQGRQETQYF,TGCGCCAGCAGCTTGGGCCAGGGGAGGCAAGAGACCCAGTACTTC